This T cell receptor (beta chain) was identified during a study of blood T cell repertoires in COVID-19. The wider study: Researchers got acute and convalescent COVID-19 samples from the United States, Italy and Spain.

Original processing notes: Researchers report that nucleated cell counts were estimated from reference gene primer amplification. Method: immunoSEQ multiplex PCR; TCRdb's copy keeps in-frame clones and lacks some. That table furnishes V, J and clone size, whereas the DNA furnished D and trimming. The sample has 150,000 or so clones; about 85% are singletons. Unmatched junction bases numbered 0, after V lost 4 bases and J lost 8 bases. The CDR3 sequence is 12 residues long. This clone came up once. The receptor was isolated from a human donor in a cohort sampled during active COVID-19. What was sequenced was peripheral blood. This rearrangement joins TRBV12-3 or TRBV12-4 to TRBJ2-1; TRBD1 matches at 9 bases. CDR3 region: CASSWTGDEQFF. The DNA of the CDR3 is TGTGCCAGCAGTTGGACAGGGGATGAGCAGTTCTTC.